This is a list of T cell receptor beta chains from one sample in a study of blood T cell repertoires in COVID-19. TCRdb keeps only in-frame clones here, not all; method: immunoSEQ multiplex PCR. The table records roughly 160,000 clones, approximately 80% of them present only once. The material sequenced was PBMCs or T cells enriched from blood (not recorded which). These receptors all come from a man aged 50-60 years who had recovered from COVID-19. The CDR3 runs from the conserved cysteine through the conserved F or W. A D gene is named only where the DNA matches it firmly. Clone size, where shown, is once, few, many, or a class for clones that have expanded.

size: few
D: -
J: TRBJ1-1
V: TRBV3-1/TRBV3-2
CDR3: CASSQAGGNTEAFF
DNA: TGTGCCAGCAGCCAAGCGGGGGGGAACACTGAAGCTTTCTTT

size: -
D: TRBD1
J: TRBJ1-1
V: TRBV10-3
CDR3: CAIRSQGTNTEAFF
DNA: TGTGCCATCAGATCACAGGGGACGAACACTGAAGCTTTCTTT

size: -
D: -
J: TRBJ1-5
V: TRBV7-9
CDR3: CASSPDGGGNQPQHF
DNA: TGTGCCAGCAGCCCAGACGGAGGGGGCAATCAGCCCCAGCATTTT

size: -
D: -
J: TRBJ1-4
V: TRBV7-9
CDR3: CASSLVLVRGFEKLFF
DNA: TGTGCCAGCAGCTTAGTTTTAGTCAGGGGCTTTGAAAAACTGTTTTTT

size: -
D: TRBD2
J: TRBJ2-1
V: TRBV9
CDR3: CASSPPGGRHEQFF
DNA: TGTGCCAGCAGCCCACCGGGGGGGCGCCATGAGCAGTTCTTC

size: -
D: -
J: TRBJ1-5
V: TRBV6-4
CDR3: CASMGFETGPLMRQPQHF
DNA: TGTGCCAGCATGGGTTTCGAGACAGGACCTCTAATGCGTCAGCCCCAGCATTTT

size: -
D: TRBD2
J: TRBJ2-2
V: TRBV6-4
CDR3: CASRPYSLAGGQFTGELFF
DNA: TGTGCCAGCAGGCCATACTCACTCGCGGGGGGGCAATTTACCGGGGAGCTGTTTTTT

size: -
D: TRBD1
J: TRBJ2-3
V: TRBV5-1
CDR3: CASSFRRMQGAADTQYF
DNA: TGCGCCAGCAGCTTCCGCCGTATGCAGGGGGCAGCGGATACGCAGTATTTT

size: -
D: TRBD1
J: TRBJ1-2
V: TRBV27
CDR3: CASSLYNQGARGGYTF
DNA: TGTGCCAGCAGTTTATACAACCAGGGGGCGAGGGGAGGCTACACCTTC

size: -
D: TRBD1
J: TRBJ1-3
V: TRBV29-1
CDR3: CSVDRGSSGNTIYF
DNA: TGCAGCGTCGACAGGGGTTCCTCTGGAAACACCATATATTTT

size: few
D: TRBD2
J: TRBJ2-3
V: TRBV5-1
CDR3: CASSLGTSGKSTDTQYF
DNA: TGCGCCAGCAGCTTGGGGACTAGCGGGAAAAGCACAGATACGCAGTATTTT

size: -
D: -
J: TRBJ1-1
V: TRBV10-1
CDR3: CASSLNTGANTEAFF
DNA: TGCGCCAGCAGTCTGAATACAGGAGCGAACACTGAAGCTTTCTTT

size: -
D: TRBD1
J: TRBJ1-4
V: TRBV29-1
CDR3: CSGVQGINEKLFF
DNA: TGCAGCGGGGTACAGGGGATTAATGAAAAACTGTTTTTT

size: -
D: -
J: TRBJ2-3
V: TRBV3-1/TRBV3-2
CDR3: CASSQRVEGKTQYF
DNA: TGTGCCAGCAGCCAACGCGTCGAGGGTAAGACGCAGTATTTT

size: -
D: TRBD1
J: TRBJ2-5
V: TRBV5-1
CDR3: CASSLTTGTPLQETQYF
DNA: TGCGCCAGCAGCCTAACGACAGGGACGCCCCTCCAAGAGACCCAGTACTTC

size: -
D: TRBD2
J: TRBJ2-7
V: TRBV7-9
CDR3: CASGSAGRHEQYF
DNA: TGTGCCAGCGGGTCAGCGGGGAGACACGAGCAGTACTTC

size: -
D: -
J: TRBJ1-2
V: TRBV6-5
CDR3: CASSYGQPNYGYTF
DNA: TGTGCCAGCAGTTACGGGCAGCCTAATTATGGCTACACCTTC

size: -
D: -
J: TRBJ2-7
V: TRBV5-1
CDR3: CASSRGSGVTYEQYF
DNA: TGCGCCAGCAGCCGGGGGTCGGGGGTCACCTACGAGCAGTACTTC

size: -
D: -
J: TRBJ1-3
V: TRBV6-1
CDR3: CASSEKRQSSGNTIYF
DNA: TGTGCCAGCAGTGAAAAGAGACAGAGCTCTGGAAACACCATATATTTT